Below are 7 T cell receptor beta chains sequenced from a single sample in a study of CD8+ T cells in alopecia areata. Extracted from the samples, RNA was reverse transcribed into cDNA to serve as the sequencing template. Generated by immunoSEQ multiplex PCR, the TCRdb table keeps only in-frame clones and is missing some. The sample carries more than 75,000 clones, less than 50% recorded once. The sample was CD4+ T cells sorted from blood. The receptors shown here come from a human donor with alopecia areata.

J is TRBJ1-2 and V is TRBV29-1; D gene uncertain. Deletions cut 4 bases from V and 1 base from J, with 7 bases between. In germline, CDR1 is SQVTM, CDR2 ANQGSEA. The CDR3 loop spans 12 amino acids. This chain's CDR3 is CSVGWHNYGYTF. As DNA, the CDR3 is TGCAGCGTTGGTTGGCATAACTATGGCTACACCTTC. The full variable domain, its missing parts supplied by reference TRBV29-1 and TRBJ1-2, is SAVISQKPSRDICQRGTSLTIQCQVDSQVTMMFWYRQQPGQSLTLIATANQGSEATYESGFVIDKFPISRPNLTFSTLTVSNMSPEDSSIYLCSVGWHNYGYTFGSGTRLTVV.

The table lists this clone with a few counts. The rearrangement uses TRBV6-6 and TRBJ2-5, with D possibly TRBD2 on 5 matching bases. Germline CDR1 MNHNY, CDR2 SVGAGI (reference sequence). V lost 0 bases to trimming and J lost 5 bases, with 16 bases between them. The length of the CDR3 is 16 residues. CDR3 coding DNA: TGTGCCAGCAGTTACTCGAGAGGTCTAGCCGGGGAGACCCAGTACTTC. It specifies CASSYSRGLAGETQYF.

This clone was seen more than once but under ten times. The chain carries TRBV29-1 and TRBJ1-5; the D is unclear. Germline lookup yields CDR1 SQVTM and CDR2 ANQGSEA. V gave up 4 bases and J gave up 7 bases, with 14 bases separating them. The length of the CDR3 is 13 residues. CDR3 nucleotides: TGCAGCGTTGGGTCCGGGAGTGGGCAGCCCCAGCATTTT. Protein product: CSVGSGSGQPQHF.

V and J are TRBV29-1 and TRBJ1-1; no clear D gene. Germline V CDR1 and CDR2: SQVTM, ANQGSEA. Trimming took off 4 bases at V and 6 bases at J, with 18 bases between the two ends. This CDR3 region has 14 residues. The CDR3 region has the DNA TGCAGCGTTGTCGTCAGGACCAAAGCCCCTGAAGCTTTCTTT. This translates into CSVVVRTKAPEAFF. Drawing the rest from reference TRBV29-1 and TRBJ1-1, the complete variable domain is SAVISQKPSRDICQRGTSLTIQCQVDSQVTMMFWYRQQPGQSLTLIATANQGSEATYESGFVIDKFPISRPNLTFSTLTVSNMSPEDSSIYLCSVVVRTKAPEAFFGQGTRLTVV.

This chain connects TRBV27 to TRBJ2-7; 8 bases are shared with TRBD2. This CDR3 spans 13 amino acids. V trimming: 8 bases; J trimming: 2 bases; junction bases outside the gene matches: 5. CDR1 is MNHEY, CDR2 SMNVEV, per germline (reference sequence). Written as DNA, the CDR3 is TGTGCCAGCGGCACCGGGGGGGCCTACGAGCAGTACTTC. Translated, it gives CASGTGGAYEQYF.

The chain employs TRBV2 and TRBJ1-2; D remains ambiguous. V was clipped by 6 bases and J by 2 bases, with 7 bases between them. The CDR3 loop spans 12 amino acids. Germline V lookup: CDR1 SNHLY, CDR2 FYNNEI. The CDR3 loop reads CASSGENYGYTF. For the CDR3, the DNA is TGTGCCAGCAGCGGCGAGAACTATGGCTACACCTTC.

In this sample, this clone turned up once. This chain joins TRBV27 and TRBJ2-3; D call uncertain. Looked up from germline, CDR1 is MNHEY and CDR2 is SMNVEV (reference sequence). This CDR3 region has 14 residues. Trimming pared 3 bases from V and 5 bases from J, leaving 12 bases between. The CDR3 DNA is TGTGCCAGCAGTTTGAGAAGGACGGGAGATACGCAGTATTTT. The encoded protein is CASSLRRTGDTQYF.